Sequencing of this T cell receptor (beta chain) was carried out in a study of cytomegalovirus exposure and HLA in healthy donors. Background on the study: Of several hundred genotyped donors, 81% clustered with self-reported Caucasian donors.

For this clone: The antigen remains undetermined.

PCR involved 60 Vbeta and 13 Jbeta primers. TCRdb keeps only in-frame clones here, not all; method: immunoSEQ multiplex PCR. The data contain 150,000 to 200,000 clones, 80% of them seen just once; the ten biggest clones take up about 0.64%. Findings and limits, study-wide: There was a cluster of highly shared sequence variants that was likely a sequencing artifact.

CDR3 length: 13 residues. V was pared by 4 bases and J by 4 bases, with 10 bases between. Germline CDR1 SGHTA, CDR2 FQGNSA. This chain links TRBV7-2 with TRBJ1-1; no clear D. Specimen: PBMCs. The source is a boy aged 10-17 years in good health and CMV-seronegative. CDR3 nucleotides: TGTGCCAGCAGCTCGGTCCCTAGCACTGAAGCTTTCTTT. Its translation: CASSSVPSTEAFF.